Following are 7 T cell receptor beta chains from one sample sequenced in a study of beta chain features in type 1 diabetes. These receptors have no known antigen. Expressed TCRB transcripts were sequenced because the entire RNA isolate underwent reverse transcription. Some clones are missing from TCRdb's copy, which holds only in-frame ones; the method was immunoSEQ multiplex PCR. This table holds more than 250,000 clones, around 22% found once. Study observations and caveats: Shorter TCRB CDR3s, moderately but significantly so, marked every one of the four CD4+ subsets in Type 1 diabetes patients.

Sequenced: naive CD4+ T cells from blood. All receptors come from a woman aged 25 to 39 with type 1 diabetes.

The chain joins TRBV25-1 to TRBJ2-5, with D possibly TRBD1 on 6 matching bases. CDR1 and CDR2 from the germline V gene are MGHDK and SYGVNS. V was shortened by 3 bases and J by 4 bases, with 15 bases between the two germline ends. The CDR3 covers 15 residues. The CDR3 DNA reads TGTGCCAGCAGTGATACTGGCAGGGGTGGAGAGACCCAGTACTTC. Translation gives CASSDTGRGGETQYF.

CDR3 sequence reads: CASSENGLAGYTGELFF. CDR3 sequence (DNA): TGTGCCAGCAGTGAAAACGGACTAGCGGGATACACCGGGGAGCTGTTTTTT. The chain links TRBV6-4 to TRBJ2-2; 12 nucleotides line up with TRBD2. The CDR3 is 17 residues long. V dropped 3 bases and J dropped 3; count of bases not matched to a gene: 5. CDR1 and CDR2 (germline): MRHNA, SNTAGT.

The rearrangement links TRBV30 to TRBJ2-1; D remains unclear. V was clipped by 1 base and J by 0 bases, with 13 bases between them. This CDR3 spans 16 amino acids. Germline V gives CDR1 GTSNPN, CDR2 SVGIG (reference sequence). CDR3: CAWSALGKSSYNEQFF. CDR3 coding DNA: TGTGCCTGGAGTGCCCTAGGAAAAAGCTCCTACAATGAGCAGTTCTTC.

The table lists this clone with a few counts. This chain uses TRBV29-1 with TRBJ1-1; 9 bases fit TRBD1. J lost 4 bases, V lost 6 bases, and 6 bases had no gene match. The V gene's germline CDR1 is SQVTM and CDR2 ANQGSEA. This CDR3 spans 13 amino acids. CDR3 DNA: TGCAGCGTCCCTCCGGGACAGGGCACTGAAGCTTTCTTT. Protein product: CSVPPGQGTEAFF.

The genes are TRBV5-4 and TRBJ1-1; D uncertain. The V gene lost 2 bases and the J gene lost 3 bases, with 8 bases spanning the gap. This CDR3 has 13 residues. The V gene's germline CDR1 is SGHNT and CDR2 YYREEE (reference sequence). The CDR3: CASSLRGYTEAFF. The CDR3 DNA is TGTGCCAGCAGCTTAAGAGGGTACACTGAAGCTTTCTTT.

This clone has a single count. The genes are TRBV30 and TRBJ1-5; no clear D. The ends were cut back, 5 bases at V and 0 bases at J, with 11 bases in the middle. The CDR3 runs to 14 residues. The germline V gene encodes CDR1 GTSNPN and CDR2 SVGIG (reference sequence). CDR3: CAWATGNSNQPQHF. CDR3 bases: TGTGCCTGGGCAACGGGGAATAGCAATCAGCCCCAGCATTTT.

The V and J genes are TRBV30 and TRBJ2-1; 10 positions match TRBD2. The germline V gene encodes CDR1 GTSNPN and CDR2 SVGIG (reference sequence). V lost 4 bases, J lost 1 base, and 4 bases stayed unmatched. The CDR3 has 15 residues. The CDR3 DNA reads as TGTGCCTGGACCACAGCGGGAGGGTCCTACAATGAGCAGTTCTTC. Protein: CAWTTAGGSYNEQFF.